Presented here are 29 T cell receptor beta chains from one specimen sequenced in a study of blood T cell repertoires in COVID-19. Method: immunoSEQ multiplex PCR; TCRdb's copy keeps in-frame clones and lacks some. In the table there are approximately 250,000 clones, about nine tenths of which are singletons. The sample was peripheral blood. The receptors shown here come from a man aged 25-45 years who had recovered from COVID-19.

The rearrangement uses TRBV6-2 or TRBV6-3 and TRBJ2-7; perhaps TRBD2 as D (5 bases). Between the trimmed V and J ends, which lost 5 bases and 3 bases, there was a span of 8 bases. This CDR3 spans 12 amino acids. Germline V gene sequence: CDR1 MNHEY, CDR2 SVGEGT. This CDR3 is CASSPTSYEQYF. The CDR3 region has the DNA TGTGCCAGCAGTCCCACTAGCTACGAGCAGTACTTC.

The CDR3 region is CASSLVGERRSGNTIYF. The CDR3 DNA reads TGTGCCAGCAGTTTAGTAGGAGAACGCCGCTCTGGAAACACCATATATTTT. This chain connects TRBV27 to TRBJ1-3; D unresolved. This CDR3 contains 17 residues. The V gene lost 2 bases and the J gene lost 0 bases, with 14 bases spanning the gap. Germline lookup yields CDR1 MNHEY and CDR2 SMNVEV (reference sequence).

The chain joins TRBV5-8 to TRBJ2-5; TRBD1 is a possible D gene (5 bases). Trimming cost V 10 bases and J 5 bases, with 27 bases left between them. The CDR3 runs 16 residues. Germline loops: CDR1 SGHTS, CDR2 YDEGEE. CDR3 sequence reads: CAYPQGVTFFSETQYF. The CDR3 DNA reads as TGTGCCTACCCCCAAGGGGTAACCTTTTTTTCGGAGACCCAGTACTTC.

This chain joins TRBV4-2 and TRBJ2-1; TRBD2 might be the D (7 bases). The CDR3 contains 15 residues. Germline V gene data show CDR1 as LGHNA and CDR2 as YNFKEQ. The V end was cut by 0 bases, the J end by 2 bases, with 8 bases between. Here the CDR3 reads CASSQERGPYNEQFF. In nucleotides, the CDR3 is TGTGCCAGCAGCCAAGAGCGGGGGCCCTACAATGAGCAGTTCTTC.

V and J are TRBV30 and TRBJ1-5; D remains ambiguous. The CDR3 sequence is 14 residues long. Germline assignment: CDR1 GTSNPN and CDR2 SVGIG (reference sequence). Trimming left V 0 bases short and J 3 bases short, with 9 bases between. CDR3 coding DNA: TGTGCCTGGAGTGTCGGAACAGTCAATCAGCCCCAGCATTTT. It codes for CAWSVGTVNQPQHF.

The V call is TRBV7-9, the J call TRBJ1-3; D unclear. The CDR3 has 15 amino acids. V gave up 7 bases and J gave up 2 bases, with 15 bases separating them. Germline V lookup: CDR1 SEHNR, CDR2 FQNEAQ (reference sequence). In DNA form, the CDR3 reads TGTGCCAGCACCACGGGGAGGGTGACTGGAAACACCATATATTTT. Translated, it gives CASTTGRVTGNTIYF.

This clone was picked up a small number of times. The chain couples TRBV9 to TRBJ2-2; maybe TRBD2 (5 bases). This CDR3 has 15 residues. The germline V gene encodes CDR1 SGDLS and CDR2 YYNGEE. The V end lost 0 bases, the J end lost 0 bases, and 6 bases lay between the germline ends. This chain's CDR3 is CASSVAGTNTGELFF. In nucleotides, the CDR3 is TGTGCCAGCAGCGTAGCGGGGACGAACACCGGGGAGCTGTTTTTT.

The chain combines TRBV29-1 with TRBJ1-2, with D maybe TRBD1 (6 bases). CDR3 length: 13 amino acids. Germline V lookup: CDR1 SQVTM, CDR2 ANQGSEA. Trimming stripped 3 bases from V and 4 bases from J, with 12 bases between. CDR3 protein: CSVESGVGYGYTF. The CDR3 nucleotides read TGCAGCGTTGAGTCAGGGGTAGGCTATGGCTACACCTTC.

The chain uses TRBV5-8 and TRBJ1-1; D is unresolved. Germline values: CDR1 SGHTS, CDR2 YDEGEE. Trimming left V 1 base short and J 5 bases short, with 6 bases between. The CDR3 is made up of 12 amino acids. The CDR3 DNA reads as TGTGCCAGCAGCTTGTTGCGGACTGAAGCTTTCTTT. Protein sequence: CASSLLRTEAFF.

V gene TRBV9 combines with J gene TRBJ1-1, with no clear D. The V gene's germline CDR1 is SGDLS and CDR2 YYNGEE. The CDR3 contains 14 residues. Trimming cost V 3 bases and J 1 base, with 10 bases left between them. The CDR3 reads CASSEEAGNTEAFF. In nucleotides, the CDR3 is TGTGCCAGCAGCGAAGAGGCGGGGAACACTGAAGCTTTCTTT.

The V call is TRBV7-2, the J call TRBJ2-1; 7 bases are shared with TRBD2. CDR1 is SGHTA, CDR2 FQGNSA, per germline. With 4 bases clipped from V and 0 bases from J, the junction kept 6 bases outside the gene matches. CDR3 size: 16 residues. CDR3 in amino acids: CASSSGRGSSYNEQFF. CDR3 coding DNA: TGTGCCAGCAGCTCCGGGCGGGGGAGCTCCTACAATGAGCAGTTCTTC.

The chain links TRBV10-3 to TRBJ1-1, with D possibly matching TRBD1 (5 bases). The CDR3 sequence is 14 residues long. Trimming stripped 5 bases from V and 3 bases from J, with 13 bases between. The germline V gene has CDR1 ENHRY and CDR2 SYGVKD. The CDR3 here is CAISNQGGDTEAFF. For the CDR3, the DNA is TGTGCCATCAGTAACCAGGGTGGGGACACTGAAGCTTTCTTT.

Written as DNA, the CDR3 is TGTGCCAGCAGTGAACGAGAGACCCAGTACTTC. It specifies CASSERETQYF. The chain links TRBV2 to TRBJ2-5; D is unresolved. Germline CDR1 is SNHLY and CDR2 is FYNNEI. This CDR3 has 11 residues. Trimming stripped 2 bases from V and 4 bases from J, with 2 bases between.

This clone was seen more than once but under ten times. The gene calls are TRBV3-1 (or the pseudogene TRBV3-2) and TRBJ1-6; D is perhaps TRBD1 (5 bases). The ends were cut back, 0 bases at V and 10 bases at J, with 16 bases in the middle. Germline V gene lookup returns CDR1 LGHDT and CDR2 YNNKEL (reference sequence). The CDR3 runs to 16 residues. As DNA, the CDR3 is TGTGCCAGCAGCCAAGATCGGCCAGGGCGGGAATCACCCCTCCACTTT. Translating gives CASSQDRPGRESPLHF.

The chain recombines TRBV14 with TRBJ1-2; TRBD1 agrees at 7 bases. Germline CDR1 and CDR2: SGHDN and FVKESK. The CDR3 spans 13 residues. V dropped 4 bases and J dropped 8; count of bases not matched to a gene: 7. CDR3 amino acids: CASSRDRDGGYTF. The CDR3 nucleotides read TGTGCCAGCAGCCGCGACAGGGACGGCGGCTACACCTTC.

The chain joins TRBV7-2 to TRBJ1-2; 7 nucleotides agree with TRBD1. After removal of 2 bases from V and 7 bases from J, the junction contained 7 bases not matched to a gene. The germline V gene has CDR1 SGHTA and CDR2 FQGNSA. The CDR3 contains 14 residues. The CDR3 DNA reads TGTGCCAGCAGCTTAATGACAGGGTATTCTGGCTACACCTTC. The encoded protein is CASSLMTGYSGYTF.

The chain couples TRBV6-2 or TRBV6-3 to TRBJ2-1, with TRBD2 as a possible D gene (6 bases). Germline CDR1 and CDR2: MNHEY and SVGEGT. V shed 6 bases and J shed 8 bases, with 20 bases lying between them. This CDR3 has 15 amino acids. The CDR3 reads CASSPRFGGADEQFF. The CDR3 region has the DNA TGTGCCAGCAGCCCAAGATTCGGGGGAGCTGATGAGCAGTTCTTC.

The genes are TRBV10-1 and TRBJ2-1; D may be TRBD1 (7 bases). The V gene's germline CDR1 is WNHNN and CDR2 SYGVQD (reference sequence). The CDR3 is made up of 16 amino acids. Trimming removed 3 bases at V and 10 bases at J, with 22 bases between. The CDR3, as DNA: TGCGCCAGCAGTGACCAGGGGGGCCGACAAAGCCCAGAGCAGTTCTTC. Translating gives CASSDQGGRQSPEQFF.

The rearrangement joins TRBV30 to TRBJ1-1; 7 bases are shared with TRBD1. The germline V gene encodes CDR1 GTSNPN and CDR2 SVGIG (reference sequence). After removal of 2 bases from V and 4 bases from J, the junction contained 4 bases not matched to a gene. The CDR3 totals 13 residues. The CDR3 DNA sequence: TGTGCCTGGAGTCGCAGGGGGTTCACTGAAGCTTTCTTT. Its protein product is CAWSRRGFTEAFF.

A single count supports this clone. A read error is likely, as this CDR3 ends without the conserved phenylalanine or tryptophan. The DNA is left out, because the CDR3 cannot be placed on it with certainty; the CDR3 is given as TCRdb lists it. The J gene is TRBJ1-2, the V gene TRBV1. TRBV1 has pseudogene status. The CDR3 comprises 10 residues, both ends counted. CDR3 protein: CTSSQERQPP.

This chain connects TRBV15 to TRBJ1-4, with 9 bases aligning to TRBD1. The CDR3 has 16 residues. V trimming: 4 bases; J trimming: 5 bases; junction bases outside the gene matches: 8. CDR1 and CDR2 from the germline V gene are LNHNV and YYDKDF (reference sequence). In nucleotides, the CDR3 is TGTGCCACCAGCACCCGAACCGGGACAGGGAATGAAAAACTGTTTTTT. Translation gives CATSTRTGTGNEKLFF.

This sequence joins TRBV6-5 and TRBJ1-3; TRBD1 is a possible D gene (5 bases). Germline-derived CDR1 and CDR2 are MNHEY and SVGAGI. The V and J ends lost 3 bases and 0 bases respectively, with 12 bases between them. This CDR3 region has 16 residues. CDR3 sequence (DNA): TGTGCCAGCAGTTATTCCGGGGGTTCCTCTGGAAACACCATATATTTT. Protein product: CASSYSGGSSGNTIYF.

This chain uses TRBV5-1 with TRBJ1-4; 8 bases fit TRBD1. This CDR3 has 15 amino acids. J was trimmed by 5 bases and V by 3 bases; bases with no gene match: 6. Per germline, CDR1 SGHRS and CDR2 YFSETQ. Here the CDR3 DNA reads TGCGCCAGCAGCTCCCGGACAGGGAGGAATGAAAAACTGTTTTTT. Protein sequence: CASSSRTGRNEKLFF.

This clone was observed once. The chain combines TRBV18 with TRBJ2-4, with D tentatively TRBD2 (6 bases). There are 14 residues in the CDR3. Trimming shortened V by 2 bases and J by 8 bases, and 13 bases separated the two germline ends. Per the germline V gene, CDR1 is KGHSH and CDR2 is LQKENI. The CDR3 region has the DNA TGTGCCAGCTCACCAGTTTCCGGGAGTGACATTCAGTACTTC. Amino acid sequence: CASSPVSGSDIQYF.

The V call is TRBV5-1, the J call TRBJ1-4; possible D gene TRBD1, 6 bases. The CDR3 loop spans 14 amino acids. The germline CDR1 and CDR2 sequences are SGHRS and YFSETQ. Trimming pared 4 bases from V and 7 bases from J, leaving 14 bases between. The DNA for the CDR3 is TGCGCCAGCAGCGCAGAGGCGGGGGCTGAAAAACTGTTTTTT. It yields the protein CASSAEAGAEKLFF.

This clone has just a few counts. The V and J genes are TRBV24-1 and TRBJ1-2, with 10 bases that match TRBD1. J was trimmed by 6 bases and V by 9 bases; bases with no gene match: 12. CDR1 is KGHDR and CDR2 is SFDVKD in the germline V gene. CDR3 length: 15 residues. The DNA of the CDR3 is TGTGCCACCCAAGACTCCGGGACAGGGGTCGATGGCTACACCTTC. Protein product: CATQDSGTGVDGYTF.

The chain carries TRBV5-6 and TRBJ1-3; a weak D match, TRBD1 (5 bases). The germline V gene has CDR1 SGHDT and CDR2 YYEEEE. Trimming took off 0 bases at V and 6 bases at J, with 10 bases between the two ends. There are 14 residues in the CDR3. This CDR3 is CASSLVGQSNTIYF. In DNA form, the CDR3 reads TGTGCCAGCAGCTTGGTGGGGCAGTCAAACACCATATATTTT.

This chain connects TRBV18 to TRBJ1-3; D is perhaps TRBD1 (6 bases). Trimming removed 3 bases from V and 5 bases from J, with 20 bases in between. The CDR3 has 17 residues. From germline, CDR1 is KGHSH and CDR2 LQKENI. CDR3 bases: TGTGCCAGCTCACCTTCGGGACAAAGGTCTTCGAGAAACACCATATATTTT. Translation gives CASSPSGQRSSRNTIYF.

There are a few counts of this clone. This rearrangement joins TRBV6-6 to TRBJ1-5; 10 nucleotides match TRBD1. The CDR3 totals 16 residues. CDR1 and CDR2 from the germline V gene are MNHNY and SVGAGI (reference sequence). The trim removed 0 bases at V and 5 bases at J, leaving 4 bases unmatched. CDR3 bases: TGTGCCAGCAGTTACTCGAGGGACAGGGGACATCAGCCCCAGCATTTT. Encoded protein: CASSYSRDRGHQPQHF.